Listed here are 5 T cell receptor beta chains from one sample, sequenced in a study of chemoradiotherapy in HPV16-positive cancers. The repertoire was sequenced with immunoSEQ multiplex PCR; TCRdb's copy has only in-frame clones and lacks some. The repertoire consists of roughly 980 clones, with around 88% occurring once and the leading ten covering over 7.5%. The sequencing here drew on tumor tissue, taken from a patient who underwent chemoradiotherapy. The source of these receptors is a human donor with HPV-associated anogenital cancer.

This chain uses TRBV6-6 with TRBJ2-1; 8 nucleotides match TRBD1. The V and J ends lost 0 bases and 8 bases, in that order; junction bases with no gene match: 3. Germline CDR1 reads MNHNY; CDR2 reads SVGAGI (reference sequence). The CDR3 has 14 amino acids. CDR3 coding DNA: TGTGCCAGCAGTTACTCGGAACAGGGGGATGAGCAGTTCTTC. It encodes CASSYSEQGDEQFF.

The rearrangement uses TRBV7-9 and TRBJ2-6; TRBD2 might be the D (7 bases). V was pared by 1 base and J by 3 bases, with 16 bases between. Germline V CDR1 and CDR2: SEHNR, FQNEAQ (reference sequence). There are 18 residues in the CDR3. CDR3 sequence reads: CASSLGGGRMGGANVLTF. The CDR3 DNA follows: TGTGCCAGCAGCTTAGGGGGGGGCAGGATGGGTGGGGCCAACGTCCTGACTTTC.

The chain has TRBV11-3 and TRBJ2-5, with D hard to call. The CDR3 is 15 amino acids. The germline V gene has CDR1 SGHNT and CDR2 YENEEA. The ends were cut back, 1 base at V and 2 bases at J, with 11 bases in the middle. The CDR3 is CASSLVAAEQETQYF. The CDR3 DNA follows: TGTGCCAGCAGCTTAGTGGCAGCTGAGCAAGAGACCCAGTACTTC.

The rearrangement links TRBV15 to TRBJ1-5; the match to TRBD1 covers 10 bases. Germline assignment: CDR1 LNHNV and CDR2 YYDKDF (reference sequence). The CDR3 is made up of 14 amino acids. V shed 8 bases and J 5 bases; nucleotides not matched to a gene: 6. As DNA, the CDR3 is TGTGCCACCTCCGGGACAGGGGAATATCAGCCCCAGCATTTT. Protein sequence: CATSGTGEYQPQHF.

The chain couples TRBV7-2 to TRBJ1-6; no firm D call. The CDR3 is 15 amino acids. Trimming stripped 2 bases from V and 5 bases from J, with 10 bases between. Germline CDR1 reads SGHTA; CDR2 reads FQGNSA. In DNA, the CDR3 is TGTGCCAGCAGCTTATTAACCAGGAATAATTCACCCCTCCACTTT. Its translation: CASSLLTRNNSPLHF.